Following are 9 T cell receptor beta chains from one sample sequenced in a study of CD8 T cells in ankylosing spondylitis. TCRdb re-called the 5' RACE reads through MiXCR, storing one row per CDR3 protein. The sample carries 250,000 to 400,000 distinct CDR3 sequences, 11% recorded once. What was sequenced was blood, either unsorted or a sorted T cell fraction (not recorded which). The source is a female donor with ankylosing spondylitis or in good health (not recorded which).

This clonotype was observed a handful of times. The chain joins TRBV28 to TRBJ2-7; 9 nucleotides align to TRBD1. Germline V gene sequence: CDR1 MDHEN, CDR2 SYDVKM. The junction had 10 bases not matched to a gene; V was cut back by 8 bases and J by 2 bases. The CDR3 totals 15 residues. The DNA of the CDR3 is TGTGCCAGCTATCAGTCCGGGACAGGGACCTACGAGCAGTACTTC. It translates to CASYQSGTGTYEQYF.

There are many counts of this clonotype. The rearrangement joins TRBV18 to TRBJ2-7; the D is unclear. The CDR3 contains 14 residues. Trimming shortened V by 2 bases and J by 0 bases, and 8 bases separated the two germline ends. Germline CDR1 is KGHSH and CDR2 is LQKENI. The CDR3 sequence: CASSPIDSSYEQYF. The CDR3 region has the DNA TGTGCCAGCTCACCAATTGACTCCTCCTACGAGCAGTACTTC. The whole variable domain, remainder taken from reference TRBV18 and TRBJ2-7, is NAGVMQNPRHLVRRRGQEARLRCSPMKGHSHVYWYRQLPEEGLKFMVYLQKENIIDESGMPKERFSAEFPKEGPSILRIQQVVRGDSAAYFCASSPIDSSYEQYFGPGTRLTVT.

This clonotype came up a few times. CDR3 in DNA: TGTGCCAGCAGCTTCAGACAGGGGCGGACCGGGGAGCTGTTTTTT. Protein: CASSFRQGRTGELFF. The chain is built from TRBV7-9 and TRBJ2-2, with 8 bases fitting TRBD1. Germline V CDR1 and CDR2: SEHNR, FQNEAQ (reference sequence). CDR3 length: 15 amino acids. Trimming cost V 3 bases and J 5 bases; bases outside gene matches: 5.

This clonotype was recorded many times. This chain connects TRBV5-1 to TRBJ2-3; D is possibly TRBD2 (6 bases). Germline loops: CDR1 SGHRS, CDR2 YFSETQ. The V and J ends lost 0 bases and 2 bases respectively, with 13 bases between them. The CDR3 extends over 16 amino acids. The CDR3 coding sequence is TGCGCCAGCAGCTTGGCCGCGGGGTATAACACAGATACGCAGTATTTT. Amino acid sequence: CASSLAAGYNTDTQYF. The whole variable domain, filled in from reference TRBV5-1 and TRBJ2-3, reads KAGVTQTPRYLIKTRGQQVTLSCSPISGHRSVSWYQQTPGQGLQFLFEYFSETQRNKGNFPGRFSGRQFSNSRSEMNVSTLELGDSALYLCASSLAAGYNTDTQYFGPGTRLTVL.

This clonotype was seen a handful of times. The chain links TRBV7-9 to TRBJ2-7, with TRBD2 identical over 7 bases. The CDR3 runs to 16 residues. Trimming cost V 1 base and J 2 bases; bases outside gene matches: 8. Germline V gene lookup returns CDR1 SEHNR and CDR2 FQNEAQ (reference sequence). CDR3 in amino acids: CASSLGSGGVPYEQYF. The CDR3 coding sequence is TGTGCCAGCAGCTTAGGGTCGGGAGGCGTCCCCTACGAGCAGTACTTC.

This rearrangement joins TRBV18 to TRBJ1-6; D call uncertain. Germline CDR1 and CDR2: KGHSH and LQKENI. The CDR3 spans 14 residues. V was clipped by 4 bases and J by 4 bases, with 8 bases between them. The CDR3 here is CASSLEKYNSPLHF. The CDR3 coding sequence is TGTGCCAGCTCACTAGAGAAGTATAATTCACCCCTCCACTTT.

This clonotype was detected ten times or more. The V call is TRBV7-9, the J call TRBJ1-5; D is uncertain. The CDR3 is 14 residues long. Trimming shortened V by 3 bases and J by 4 bases, and 10 bases separated the two germline ends. Germline loops: CDR1 SEHNR, CDR2 FQNEAQ (reference sequence). CDR3 in amino acids: CASSFLSGNQPQHF. The CDR3 DNA sequence: TGTGCCAGCAGCTTTCTTTCAGGAAATCAGCCCCAGCATTTT.

The V call is TRBV11-2, the J call TRBJ1-4, with D perhaps matching TRBD1 (5 bases). This CDR3 has 16 residues. Trimming left V 6 bases short and J 8 bases short, with 22 bases between. The germline CDR1 and CDR2 sequences are SGHAT and FQNNGV. The CDR3 loop reads CASSLNPQGVREKLFF. Written as DNA, the CDR3 is TGTGCCAGCAGTTTAAATCCGCAGGGTGTCCGAGAAAAACTGTTTTTT.

This clonotype was detected many times. The junction departs from germline at one end; a sequencing error may be responsible. This sequence joins TRBV15 and TRBJ2-7; D is possibly TRBD1 (6 bases). The CDR3 totals 12 residues. The germline gives CDR1 LNHNV, CDR2 YYDKDF (reference sequence). The CDR3 nucleotides read TGTGCCACCCAGGACAGTTCCTTCGAGCAGTACTTC. The encoded protein is CATQDSSFEQYF.